A single sample gave rise to the 25 T cell receptor beta chains below, sequenced in a study of cytomegalovirus exposure and HLA in healthy donors. This table comes from immunoSEQ multiplex PCR, and its TCRdb copy is limited to in-frame clones, with some not included. Here the sample spans hundreds of thousands of clones, approximately 83% being singletons. Sequencing was performed on PBMCs. These receptors came from a woman aged 25-40 years in good health and CMV-seropositive.

The chain joins TRBV29-1 to TRBJ2-7, with D tentatively TRBD2 (5 bases). The length of the CDR3 is 13 residues. The ends were cut back, 7 bases at V and 0 bases at J, with 13 bases in the middle. Germline assignment: CDR1 SQVTM and CDR2 ANQGSEA. The CDR3 nucleotides are TGCAGCGCCCTTGCTAGCAGCTCCTACGAGCAGTACTTC. This translates into CSALASSSYEQYF.

The chain recombines TRBV29-1 with TRBJ2-6; 7 bases are shared with TRBD1. V gave up 6 bases and J gave up 2 bases; unmatched junction bases: 7. This CDR3 has 15 amino acids. The germline CDR1 and CDR2 sequences are SQVTM and ANQGSEA. The CDR3 DNA follows: TGCAGCGTCGAAACAGGGGAAACTGGGGCCAACGTCCTGACTTTC. Protein product: CSVETGETGANVLTF.

The rearrangement links TRBV19 to TRBJ1-2; 9 bases agree with TRBD1. The CDR3 loop spans 15 amino acids. J was trimmed by 5 bases and V by 6 bases; bases with no gene match: 10. The V gene's germline CDR1 is LNHDA and CDR2 SQIVND (reference sequence). The CDR3 nucleotides read TGTGCCAGTAGGACGAATGACAGGGGGGGTTATGGCTACACCTTC. Translating gives CASRTNDRGGYGYTF. Using reference TRBV19 and TRBJ1-2 for the parts outside the CDR3, the full variable domain is DGGITQSPKYLFRKEGQNVTLSCEQNLNHDAMYWYRQDPGQGLRLIYYSQIVNDFQKGDIAEGYSVSREKKESFPLTVTSAQKNPTAFYLCASRTNDRGGYGYTFGSGTRLTVV.

The genes are TRBV15 and TRBJ2-3; D unclear. This CDR3 has 13 amino acids. Deletions cut 0 bases from V and 2 bases from J, with 3 bases between. Per germline, CDR1 LNHNV and CDR2 YYDKDF (reference sequence). The CDR3 sequence is CATSRDHTDTQYF. As DNA, the CDR3 is TGTGCCACCAGCAGAGACCACACAGATACGCAGTATTTT.

The chain has TRBV6-1 and TRBJ2-7; D may be TRBD1 (6 bases). Germline loops: CDR1 MNHNS, CDR2 SASEGT. The CDR3 has 15 amino acids. V shed 3 bases and J shed 5 bases, with 17 bases lying between them. CDR3 DNA: TGTGCCAGCAGTGACAGGGGCGCCCCTAACAACGAGCAGTACTTC. It codes for CASSDRGAPNNEQYF.

This clone occurred once. This chain uses TRBV9 with TRBJ2-2, with TRBD2 as a possible D gene (7 bases). This CDR3 has 19 residues. Per the germline V gene, CDR1 is SGDLS and CDR2 is YYNGEE. V shed 2 bases and J shed 0 bases, with 20 bases lying between them. The CDR3 DNA is TGTGCCAGCAGCGTGAAGGCAATGTTGGGGGGGCCGAACACCGGGGAGCTGTTTTTT. It encodes CASSVKAMLGGPNTGELFF.

The chain couples TRBV7-9 to TRBJ2-3; tentative D call: TRBD2 (6 bases). CDR1 is SEHNR and CDR2 is FQNEAQ in the germline V gene (reference sequence). The length of the CDR3 is 19 residues. Trimming took off 2 bases at V and 2 bases at J, with 23 bases between the two ends. CDR3 region: CASSLTSGRSGKNTDTQYF. The CDR3 DNA is TGTGCCAGCAGCTTAACGTCCGGGCGTAGCGGTAAAAACACAGATACGCAGTATTTT.

The chain recombines TRBV7-3 with TRBJ2-1; 12 bases are a match to TRBD2. CDR1 and CDR2 from the germline V gene are SGHTA and FQGTGA. The V and J ends lost 4 bases and 5 bases, in that order; junction bases with no gene match: 3. The CDR3 is 15 residues long. CDR3 sequence (DNA): TGTGCCAGCAGCTCTAGCGGGGGGGGTGACAATGAGCAGTTCTTC. Translating gives CASSSSGGGDNEQFF.

The chain has TRBV2 and TRBJ2-5; TRBD2 matches 7 bases. Germline CDR1 and CDR2: SNHLY and FYNNEI. Germline trimming cut 9 bases from V and 0 bases from J; bases unmatched to any gene: 10. The CDR3 is made up of 15 amino acids. The CDR3 DNA reads as TGTGCCAGACTTGGGCCGGGGGGTGACCAAGAGACCCAGTACTTC. This codes for CARLGPGGDQETQYF.

The V and J genes are TRBV11-3 and TRBJ2-3; TRBD1 matches 11 bases. The germline V gene has CDR1 SGHNT and CDR2 YENEEA. This CDR3 is built from 16 residues. Germline trimming cut 5 bases from V and 4 bases from J; bases unmatched to any gene: 8. Here the CDR3 DNA reads TGTGCCAGCAGCCTAGCGGGACAGGGGGGCCCAGATACGCAGTATTTT. It is translated as CASSLAGQGGPDTQYF.

The genes are TRBV30 and TRBJ2-7; D might be TRBD1 (6 bases). Trimming took 7 bases from V and 1 from J, leaving 17 bases between them. CDR1 is GTSNPN and CDR2 is SVGIG in the germline V gene (reference sequence). There are 14 residues in the CDR3. DNA for the CDR3: TGTGCCTCCCCCGGGACATTTCTTTCCTACGAGCAGTACTTC. It encodes CASPGTFLSYEQYF.

This clone was seen a single time. The chain links TRBV10-3 to TRBJ1-5; D is possibly TRBD1 (6 bases). V gave up 10 bases and J gave up 3 bases, with 13 bases separating them. CDR3 length equals 13 residues. Germline V gene lookup returns CDR1 ENHRY and CDR2 SYGVKD. CDR3 region: CATVGAANQPQHF. CDR3 nucleotides: TGTGCCACCGTGGGGGCCGCCAATCAGCCCCAGCATTTT.

This clone has more than one count but fewer than ten. The chain joins TRBV6-1 to TRBJ2-7; 8 nucleotides line up with TRBD2. Germline assignment: CDR1 MNHNS and CDR2 SASEGT. V shed 5 bases, J shed 3 bases, and the junction held 3 bases outside the gene matches. The CDR3 is made up of 13 amino acids. The CDR3 loop is CASSREGLYEQYF. CDR3 nucleotide sequence: TGTGCCAGCAGTCGGGAGGGCCTCTACGAGCAGTACTTC.

This clone has only one observation. The CDR3 protein is CAWGTGAGQPQHF. The CDR3 bases are TGTGCCTGGGGGACAGGGGCTGGACAGCCCCAGCATTTT. The chain combines TRBV30 with TRBJ1-5; 10 positions match TRBD1. CDR1 is GTSNPN, CDR2 SVGIG, per germline (reference sequence). The length of the CDR3 is 13 residues. V lost 5 bases and J lost 7; bases outside the gene matches: 5.

The chain couples TRBV5-1 to TRBJ2-7, with 16 nucleotides matching TRBD2. Germline CDR1 and CDR2: SGHRS and YFSETQ. The CDR3 length is 16 residues. Trimming cost V 3 bases and J 2 bases; bases outside gene matches: 2. The CDR3 DNA sequence: TGCGCCAGCAGCTCGGGACTAGCGGGAGGGCCCTACGAGCAGTACTTC. Translation gives CASSSGLAGGPYEQYF.

This chain uses TRBV7-2 with TRBJ2-1; D possibly corresponds to TRBD2 (6 bases). Trimming left V 4 bases short and J 8 bases short, with 15 bases between. There are 14 residues in the CDR3. The germline V gene has CDR1 SGHTA and CDR2 FQGNSA. The CDR3 sequence: CASSSRGREDEQFF. For the CDR3, the DNA is TGTGCCAGCAGCTCGAGGGGCAGGGAGGATGAGCAGTTCTTC.

The chain is built from TRBV4-1 and TRBJ2-1, with D unresolved. The CDR3 totals 11 residues. The ends were cut back, 4 bases at V and 4 bases at J, with 2 bases in the middle. CDR1 is MGHRA and CDR2 is YSYEKL in the germline V gene. The CDR3 is CASSLYNEQFF. CDR3 bases: TGCGCCAGCAGCCTATACAATGAGCAGTTCTTC.

The gene calls are TRBV5-4 and TRBJ2-5, with unresolved D. CDR3 length: 15 amino acids. Trimming shortened V by 0 bases and J by 2 bases, and 11 bases separated the two germline ends. Germline V gene data show CDR1 as SGHNT and CDR2 as YYREEE (reference sequence). The CDR3 nucleotides read TGTGCCAGCAGCTTGGACGGCGGAACACAAGAGACCCAGTACTTC. Protein sequence: CASSLDGGTQETQYF. Full variable domain (outside the CDR3, taken from reference TRBV5-4 and TRBJ2-5): ETGVTQSPTHLIKTRGQQVTLRCSSQSGHNTVSWYQQALGQGPQFIFQYYREEENGRGNFPPRFSGLQFPNYSSELNVNALELDDSALYLCASSLDGGTQETQYFGPGTRLLVL.

V and J are TRBV28 and TRBJ2-6, with a weak D call TRBD1 (6 bases). This CDR3 has 17 residues. The V end lost 4 bases, the J end lost 0 bases, and 13 bases lay between the germline ends. Per germline, CDR1 MDHEN and CDR2 SYDVKM. CDR3 region: CASSSTGFYSGANVLTF. The CDR3 bases are TGTGCCAGCAGTTCCACAGGGTTTTACTCTGGGGCCAACGTCCTGACTTTC. Filled out from reference TRBV28 and TRBJ2-6, the complete variable domain reads DVKVTQSSRYLVKRTGEKVFLECVQDMDHENMFWYRQDPGLGLRLIYFSYDVKMKEKGDIPEGYSVSREKKERFSLILESASTNQTSMYLCASSSTGFYSGANVLTFGAGSRLTVL.

The chain joins TRBV4-1 to TRBJ2-1; 7 bases fit TRBD2. CDR1 is MGHRA, CDR2 YSYEKL, per germline. There are 17 residues in the CDR3. V dropped 4 bases and J dropped 5; count of bases not matched to a gene: 14. The CDR3 spells CASSPFPWREIHNEQFF. In DNA form, the CDR3 reads TGCGCCAGCAGCCCCTTCCCTTGGCGGGAGATCCACAATGAGCAGTTCTTC.

The chain combines TRBV19 with TRBJ1-1; D remains ambiguous. V was cut by 5 bases and J by 5 bases, with 12 bases left in between. The CDR3 covers 13 residues. Germline V CDR1 and CDR2: LNHDA, SQIVND (reference sequence). DNA for the CDR3: TGTGCCAGTAGTCTTTCCTCGGGGACTGAAGCTTTCTTT. Translating it yields CASSLSSGTEAFF.

The chain employs TRBV30 and TRBJ1-1; TRBD1 matches at 8 bases. The trim removed 2 bases at V and 4 bases at J, leaving 3 bases unmatched. The CDR3 sequence is 13 residues long. Looked up from germline, CDR1 is GTSNPN and CDR2 is SVGIG (reference sequence). The CDR3: CAWSMDRVTEAFF. CDR3 DNA sequence: TGTGCCTGGAGTATGGACAGGGTCACTGAAGCTTTCTTT.

The V and J genes are TRBV9 and TRBJ2-3, with 8 bases that match TRBD2. Trimming cost V 0 bases and J 4 bases; bases outside gene matches: 7. Germline-derived CDR1 and CDR2 are SGDLS and YYNGEE. The CDR3 runs 16 residues. CDR3 sequence: CASSVDRPGGADTQYF. The CDR3 DNA is TGTGCCAGCAGCGTAGATAGGCCGGGAGGGGCAGATACGCAGTATTTT.

This sequence joins TRBV28 and TRBJ2-7, with 7 bases identical to TRBD2. Germline assignment: CDR1 MDHEN and CDR2 SYDVKM. Germline trimming cut 10 bases from V and 1 base from J; bases unmatched to any gene: 4. The CDR3 is made up of 12 amino acids. The CDR3 DNA sequence: TGTGCCACCCGGACTAGTTCCTACGAGCAGTACTTC. This encodes CATRTSSYEQYF.

The gene calls are TRBV9 and TRBJ2-7; 15 positions agree with TRBD2. The V and J ends lost 3 bases and 3 bases, in that order; junction bases with no gene match: 13. The CDR3 spans 19 residues. Looked up from germline, CDR1 is SGDLS and CDR2 is YYNGEE. In DNA form, the CDR3 reads TGTGCCAGCAGCGCAACCGGGACTAGCGGGAGGCCGGGACGCTACGAGCAGTACTTC. This translates into CASSATGTSGRPGRYEQYF.